One T cell receptor (beta chain) is described in this entry. This clone was detected only once. Its antigen remains undetermined. Per-base quality was not reported, and no clone a single base away is much larger than it. The sample comes from a study of regulatory T cells (dated by TCRdb to the late 2010s). Background on the whole study: The study compared T-cell receptor beta repertoires of sorted regulatory, conventional CD4+ and CD8+ T cells in CD3G-deficient patients with those in healthy controls.

The multiplex PCR relied on 52 forward TRBV primers and 13 reverse TRBJ primers, and amplification bias was corrected through assay-based and computational methods. Rearranged TRB loci were amplified from genomic DNA by multiplex PCR within the immunoSEQ assay. An Illumina HiSeq platform was used to sequence the TRB amplicons. In the original analysis: Raw sequences were error-filtered and aligned to reference gene sequences by custom algorithms and were subsequently analyzed with the immunoSEQ online tools. Productive and nonproductive TRB rearrangement frequencies were evaluated among both unique and total sequences. Hydrophobicity and amino acid composition of residues 6 and 7 within the TRB CDR3 were used to estimate the potential for self-reactivity. Group comparisons used t tests, Mann-Whitney tests or two-way ANOVA run in Prism software. TCRdb took this table from immuneACCESS and kept in-frame rearrangements with V and J called. Such tables lack part of the clones; where checked against another copy, unresolved V genes explain under half of the gap, and the rest is unexplained. For V, J and clone size, that table is used; D and trimming come from the DNA. The sample table contains approximately 20,000 clones; only one count was recorded for 80% to 95% of them. Of the sample, approximately 3.3% falls within the top ten clones.

Trimming costs V 1 base and J 5 bases, and their ends lie 20 bases apart. The CDR3 runs 17 residues from the cysteine to the phenylalanine. Just the 51-base CDR3 DNA is kept, in frame starting at base 1. CDR1 MNHNS and CDR2 SASEGT were looked up in the germline V gene. Beyond this particular receptor, the publication reports: CD8+ T cells from patients showed a nonsignificant trend toward lower Shannon entropy than control CD8+ cells. In patients, repertoires had restricted unique TRB V-J pairs and skewed V and J gene usage, with regulatory T cells showing the most marked changes.

All CD3G-deficient patients had evidence of autoimmunity, which was more severe in two of the patients. At testing, patients were between 2 and 39 years old and showed lower naive and higher memory CD4+ and CD8+ T-cell proportions. About six individuals with CD3G deficiency made up the patient group. Patient samples and clinical data were obtained from an international physician network spanning the United States, Europe and Asia. Peripheral blood mononuclear cells were isolated by Ficoll density separation. A FACSAria cell sorter was used to isolate CD3+ CD8+ CD4- T cells. The chain is encoded by TRBV6-1 joined to TRBJ2-5, with a tentative D call of TRBD1 or TRBD2, each matching 5 bases. The sequencing input was CD8+ T cells sorted from blood. The sequence was collected from a child aged 2 to 9 with CD3G deficiency. The DNA is TGTGCCAGCAGTGAAGTGTGGGGACCGATAGGCAGGGAGACCCAGTACTTC. Its protein reads: CASSEVWGPIGRETQYF.